The following is a T cell receptor beta chain sequence with its context. Its matching antigen is unknown. The record originates from a study of identical twins. Broader study findings: Within monozygotic twins, out-of-frame TCR alpha sharing was underestimated by the models.

The V end was cut by 7 bases, the J end by 1 base, with 13 bases between. Germline assignment: CDR1 SGDLS and CDR2 YYNGEE. The CDR3 is 14 amino acids. TCRdb independently ran MiXCR on the 5' RACE reads; one entry per CDR3 protein. Of around 1.7 million distinct CDR3 sequences detected, under 35% appear once; the ten largest clones hold around 0.3%. Material for sequencing was cord blood. This sequence was found in a newborn girl in good health. The V gene is TRBV9, the J gene TRBJ2-3; D is ambiguous. The CDR3 sequence is CASCYTPGTDTQYF. In DNA, the CDR3 is TGTGCCAGCTGCTATACTCCAGGCACAGATACGCAGTATTTT.